This entry lists 25 T cell receptor beta chains sequenced from one sample in a study of CXCR3-negative and CXCR3-positive naive CD8 T cells. UMI-labeled 5' RACE yielded the TRB cDNA libraries. TCRdb reprocessed the 5' RACE reads, keeping one entry per CDR3 protein, no DNA. In total, the table holds under 30,000 distinct CDR3 sequences. Specimen: memory CD8+ T cells from blood. Every receptor here comes from a human donor in good health. Some clones in this sample may be carry-over from other donors' samples.

Measured by frequency, this clonotype is medium-sized. The rearrangement uses TRBV6-4 and TRBJ2-2. This CDR3 has 15 amino acids. Germline V lookup: CDR1 MRHNA, CDR2 SNTAGT. The CDR3 sequence is CASSDSKRTTGELFF.

J is TRBJ2-7 and V is TRBV20-1; the TCRdb call, TRBD1, lacks DNA for checking. This CDR3 comprises 14 residues. Germline loops: CDR1 DFQATT, CDR2 SNEGSKA (reference sequence). CDR3 loop: CSALDRDRSYEQYF.

The chain combines TRBV27 with TRBJ1-2; TCRdb's D call, TRBD1, is unchecked because there is no DNA. The CDR3 totals 12 residues. Germline CDR1 and CDR2: MNHEY and SMNVEV (reference sequence). The CDR3 region is CASGGAAYGYTF.

The rearrangement joins TRBV4-3 to TRBJ2-5; without DNA, the TCRdb call of TRBD2 cannot be checked. Germline V lookup: CDR1 LGHNA, CDR2 YSLEER. CDR3 length equals 16 residues. The CDR3 loop is CASSQVRSLQGETQYF.

The CDR3 reads CASSRIADRADEKLFF. V gene TRBV28 combines with J gene TRBJ1-4; the D call from TCRdb, TRBD1, cannot be confirmed without DNA. This CDR3 is built from 16 residues. CDR1 and CDR2 (germline): MDHEN, SYDVKM.

The chain has TRBV20-1 and TRBJ2-7. The CDR3 is 14 amino acids. Germline V gene lookup returns CDR1 DFQATT and CDR2 SNEGSKA (reference sequence). CDR3 residues: CSAEIDTSSYEQYF.

This chain joins TRBV6-4 and TRBJ2-3; TCRdb's assignment of TRBD2 cannot be checked, as there is no DNA. The CDR3 runs to 16 residues. The germline CDR1 and CDR2 sequences are MRHNA and SNTAGT. CDR3 loop: CASSVDAGGQADTQYF.

The chain is built from TRBV4-3 and TRBJ1-1; TCRdb returns TRBD1, unconfirmable since there is no DNA. Germline CDR1 is LGHNA and CDR2 is YSLEER. The CDR3 runs to 16 residues. CDR3 in amino acids: CASSHATRGVGTEAFF.

This clonotype counts as medium-sized by frequency. This chain joins TRBV29-1 and TRBJ1-5; TCRdb's D gene call, TRBD1, goes unchecked for lack of DNA. The CDR3 is 14 residues long. The V gene's germline CDR1 is SQVTM and CDR2 ANQGSEA. CDR3 in amino acids: CSVWDSTGIQPQHF.

The chain carries TRBV12-3 or TRBV12-4 and TRBJ1-5; TCRdb names TRBD1, which stays unverified in the absence of DNA. This CDR3 is built from 13 residues. The CDR3 region is CASSTGLWQPQHF.

This chain uses TRBV9 with TRBJ2-7; TCRdb indicates TRBD1, and absent DNA this call remains unverified. Germline V gives CDR1 SGDLS, CDR2 YYNGEE. The CDR3 runs 16 residues. CDR3 loop: CASSVATGGGDYEQYF.

CDR3: CASSTTGSVDTEAFF. The chain is built from TRBV7-6 and TRBJ1-1; TCRdb indicates TRBD1, and absent DNA this call remains unverified. This CDR3 has 15 residues. Germline values: CDR1 SGHVS, CDR2 FNYEAQ.

The chain uses TRBV28 and TRBJ2-5; TCRdb calls TRBD1, which cannot be checked without DNA. CDR1 is MDHEN and CDR2 is SYDVKM in the germline V gene. The CDR3 is 13 amino acids. The CDR3 here is CASSLGQTETQYF.

CDR3 region: CASRLECAGHYNEQFF. V is TRBV12-2 and J is TRBJ2-1; the TRBD2 assignment by TCRdb is unverifiable without DNA. TRBV12-2 is termed a pseudogene. The length of the CDR3 is 16 residues.

The gene calls are TRBV11-3 and TRBJ2-7; TCRdb designates TRBD2, a call that cannot be tested without DNA. In germline, CDR1 is SGHNT, CDR2 YENEEA. The CDR3 runs to 14 residues. The CDR3 sequence: CASSSAGGIYEQYF.

This clonotype shows up as medium-sized (0.01 to 0.1%) by frequency. This rearrangement joins TRBV28 to TRBJ2-7; TCRdb's assignment of TRBD1 cannot be checked, as there is no DNA. The length of the CDR3 is 13 residues. Germline V gives CDR1 MDHEN, CDR2 SYDVKM. The chain's CDR3 is CASRWDREYEQYF.

The V call is TRBV7-3, the J call TRBJ2-7; checking the TCRdb D call of TRBD2 is not possible without DNA. Germline-derived CDR1 and CDR2 are SGHTA and FQGTGA. The CDR3 loop spans 15 amino acids. The chain's CDR3 is CASSVLAGASYEQYF.

The CDR3 region is CASSYSGSSVSYEQYF. The chain is built from TRBV6-2 or TRBV6-3 and TRBJ2-7. From germline, CDR1 is MNHEY and CDR2 SVGEGT. The CDR3 extends over 16 amino acids.

Measured by frequency, this clonotype is medium-sized (0.01 to 0.1%). The J gene is TRBJ2-1, the V gene TRBV6-4. This CDR3 region has 12 residues. Germline CDR1 MRHNA, CDR2 SNTAGT. The CDR3 loop reads CASSDSNFEQFF.

This sequence joins TRBV29-1 and TRBJ2-5. CDR3 length equals 12 residues. Germline CDR1 SQVTM, CDR2 ANQGSEA. The CDR3 is CSVESYEETQYF.

The gene calls are TRBV29-1 and TRBJ2-7; checking the TCRdb D call of TRBD1 is not possible without DNA. Germline loops: CDR1 SQVTM, CDR2 ANQGSEA. The CDR3 runs to 13 residues. CDR3 amino acids: CSALRDGTYEQYF.

The rearrangement joins TRBV12-3 or TRBV12-4 to TRBJ2-1. The CDR3 runs to 16 residues. CDR3 sequence: CASSQPAGATYNEQFF.

The rearrangement joins TRBV28 to TRBJ2-7; the TCRdb call, TRBD1, lacks DNA for checking. The germline CDR1 and CDR2 sequences are MDHEN and SYDVKM. The CDR3 has 14 residues. This CDR3 reads CASSPGQGPYEQYF.

This sequence joins TRBV2 and TRBJ2-1; TCRdb's D call of TRBD1 is untestable without DNA. The CDR3 has 13 residues. Germline V lookup: CDR1 SNHLY, CDR2 FYNNEI. The CDR3 reads CARGDRGGNEQFF. The full variable domain, rest sourced from reference TRBV2 and TRBJ2-1, is EPEVTQTPSHQVTQMGQEVILRCVPISNHLYFYWYRQILGQKVEFLVSFYNNEISEKSEIFDDQFSVERPDGSNFTLKIRSTKLEDSAMYFCARGDRGGNEQFFGPGTRLTVL.

V usage is TRBV20-1 and J usage is TRBJ2-3; the D call of TRBD2 rests on TCRdb alone, since no DNA is present to check it. Germline CDR1 and CDR2: DFQATT and SNEGSKA (reference sequence). This CDR3 spans 17 amino acids. CDR3 residues: CSARDDATSGGYDTQYF.